The present T cell receptor beta chain was sequenced within a study of beta chain features in type 1 diabetes. CDR3 size: 15 residues. V was shortened by 0 bases and J by 0 bases, with 5 bases between the two germline ends. Germline V gene data show CDR1 as LGHNA and CDR2 as YNFKEQ. Study results and caveats: In all four CD4+ subsets, TCRB CDR3 length was significantly, moderately reduced in type 1 diabetes.

To note about this clone: Its matching antigen is unknown.

As every portion of the isolated RNA was reverse transcribed, the sequencing read expressed TCRB transcripts. Profiled with immunoSEQ multiplex PCR; TCRdb holds only in-frame clones, not every one. The profile shows roughly 50,000 clones, under 55% of them singletons. The V call is TRBV4-2, the J call TRBJ1-4, with D unclear. The source of this sequence is a man aged 25-45 years with type 1 diabetes. The specimen sequenced was Tregs from blood. The CDR3: CASSQELATNEKLFF. Here the CDR3 DNA reads TGTGCCAGCAGCCAAGAACTCGCAACTAATGAAAAACTGTTTTTT.